Listed below are T cell receptor beta chains from one sample, sequenced in a study of T cells in Graves' hyperthyroidism and ophthalmopathy. Using its own MiXCR run on the multiplex PCR reads, TCRdb lists one record per CDR3 protein. Here the sample spans 660,000 or so distinct CDR3 sequences, roughly 46% being singletons. What was sequenced was peripheral blood or thyroid tissue (not recorded which). All receptors come from an adult man with Graves' disease, either hyperthyroidism or ophthalmopathy (not recorded which). CDR3s include the opening cysteine and the closing phenylalanine or tryptophan. The D gene is left open where the match is weak. Clone size, where shown, is once, few, many, or a class for clones that have expanded.

>many|-|TRBJ1-1|13|TRBV11-1
CASSLNRVTEAFF
TGTGCCAGCAGCTTAAATAGGGTCACTGAAGCTTTCTTT
>-|-|TRBJ2-2|16|TRBV7-9
CASSFSGAENTGELFF
TGTGCCAGCAGCTTTTCGGGAGCAGAGAACACCGGGGAGCTGTTTTTT
>-|TRBD1|TRBJ2-7|13|TRBV2
CASSPQGVYEQYF
TGTGCCAGCAGTCCACAGGGGGTGTACGAGCAGTACTTC
>-|-|TRBJ2-5|14|TRBV19
CASSMVREDGTQYF
TGTGCCAGTAGTATGGTCCGGGAAGACGGGACCCAGTACTTC
>few|-|TRBJ1-2|15|TRBV7-9
CASSFISGANYGYTF
TGTGCCAGCAGCTTCATTTCGGGGGCTAACTATGGCTACACCTTC
>-|-|TRBJ1-1|11|TRBV12-3/TRBV12-4
CASSLRGIANF
TGTGCCAGCAGTTTGCGGGGAATAGCAAACTTT
>-|TRBD1|TRBJ2-7|16|TRBV19
CASSMGGTGSLYEQYF
TGTGCCAGTAGTATGGGCGGGACAGGCAGCCTCTACGAGCAGTACTTC
>-|TRBD1|TRBJ1-2|11|TRBV29-1
CSVQTGSGYTF
TGCAGCGTCCAGACAGGGTCTGGCTACACCTTC
>-|-|TRBJ1-3|12|TRBV28
CASSLYADTIYF
TGTGCCAGCAGTTTATATGCGGACACCATATATTTT
>few|-|TRBJ1-2|13|TRBV19
CASSISTVPGRTF
TGTGCCAGTAGTATCTCGACAGTCCCCGGGAGGACCTTC
>many|-|TRBJ1-2|15|TRBV10-2
CASSEAGTGGYGYTF
TGCGCCAGCAGTGAGGCCGGGACGGGTGGCTATGGCTACACCTTC
>-|TRBD1|TRBJ2-5|13|TRBV7-2
CASSPRQGKTQYF
TGTGCCAGCAGCCCACGACAGGGGAAGACCCAGTACTTC
>-|-|TRBJ1-3|13|TRBV28
CASSAPPGNTIYF
TGTGCCAGCAGTGCTCCACCCGGAAACACCATATATTTT
>-|TRBD1|TRBJ1-5|16|TRBV7-7
CASSKETGFRNQPQHF
TGTGCCAGCAGCAAGGAGACAGGGTTTCGCAATCAGCCCCAGCATTTT
>few|TRBD1|TRBJ2-2|14|TRBV5-1
CASKTGANTGELFF
TGCGCCAGCAAAACAGGGGCGAACACCGGGGAGCTGTTTTTT
>-|TRBD1|TRBJ1-5|13|TRBV20-1
CSADRAVYQPQHF
TGCAGTGCTGACAGGGCAGTTTATCAGCCCCAGCATTTT
>few|-|TRBJ1-4|13|TRBV2
CASSFGVGEKLFF
TGTGCCAGCAGTTTCGGGGTCGGCGAAAAACTGTTTTTT
>once|-|TRBJ2-7|14|TRBV10-2
CASSEFATGYEQYF
TGCGCCAGCAGTGAGTTCGCGACAGGCTACGAGCAGTACTTC
>many|-|TRBJ2-2|13|TRBV29-1
CSACTTINGELFF
TGCAGCGCTTGCACAACTATCAACGGGGAGCTGTTTTTT
>-|-|TRBJ2-5|14|TRBV7-9
CASSFDSYQETQYF
TGTGCCAGCAGCTTTGACAGCTACCAAGAGACCCAGTACTTC
>few|TRBD2|TRBJ2-2|15|TRBV9
CASSRSGTNTGELFF
TGTGCCAGCAGCAGAAGCGGGACGAACACCGGGGAGCTGTTTTTT
>-|TRBD2|TRBJ2-7|15|TRBV7-8
CASSSAGGRYYEQYF
TGTGCCAGCAGTTCCGCGGGGGGAAGGTACTACGAGCAGTACTTC
>-|-|TRBJ1-1|14|TRBV25-1
CASRKDRINTEAFF
TGTGCCAGCAGGAAGGACAGAATTAACACTGAAGCTTTCTTT
>many|-|TRBJ1-2|14|TRBV10-3
CAISDPTFNYGYTF
TGTGCCATCAGTGACCCAACATTTAACTATGGCTACACCTTC
>-|-|TRBJ1-2|13|TRBV7-9
CASSSAGNYGYTF
TGTGCCAGCAGCTCGGCGGGTAACTATGGCTACACCTTC
>few|-|TRBJ1-1|14|TRBV19
CASSLWGGETEAFF
TGTGCCAGTAGTCTTTGGGGAGGGGAGACTGAAGCTTTCTTT
>-|-|TRBJ2-1|14|TRBV2
CASSARFGVHEQFF
TGTGCCAGCAGTGCCCGTTTTGGAGTCCATGAGCAGTTCTTC
>-|-|TRBJ2-5|13|TRBV15
CATSRRGEETQYF
TGTGCCACCAGCAGGAGGGGCGAAGAGACCCAGTACTTC